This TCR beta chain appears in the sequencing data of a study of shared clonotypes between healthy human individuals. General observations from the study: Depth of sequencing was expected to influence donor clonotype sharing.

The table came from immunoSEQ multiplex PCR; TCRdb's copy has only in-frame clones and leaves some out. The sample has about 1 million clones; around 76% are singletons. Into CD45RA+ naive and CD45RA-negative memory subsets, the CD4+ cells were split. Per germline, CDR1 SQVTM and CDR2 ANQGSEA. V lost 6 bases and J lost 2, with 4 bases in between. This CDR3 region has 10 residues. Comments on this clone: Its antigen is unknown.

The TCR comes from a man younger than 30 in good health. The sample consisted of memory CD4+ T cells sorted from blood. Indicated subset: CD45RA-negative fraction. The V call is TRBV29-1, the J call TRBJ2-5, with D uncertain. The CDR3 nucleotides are TGCAGCGTCCGTCAAGAGACCCAGTACTTC. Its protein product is CSVRQETQYF.